A single sample is the source of the 26 T cell receptor beta chains below, sequenced in a study of metastatic and nonmetastatic thyroid tumors. Thyroid surgery took place with no prior treatment in any patient. MiXCR reprocessed the PCR reads for TCRdb. The sample gives 30,000 to 35,000 clones, 20% to 25% of which show up once; less than 4% is in the top ten. The sequenced sample consisted of tumor tissue. The receptor set was obtained from a male donor with papillary thyroid cancer or a benign thyroid nodule (not recorded which). Some clones in this sample may be carry-over from other donors' samples.

The sample holds many counts of this clone. The junction and the germline gene differ at one end; a read error may be behind it. The V call is TRBV11-2, the J call TRBJ2-2; TRBD2 agrees at 9 bases. This CDR3 contains 18 residues. The germline V gene encodes CDR1 SGHAT and CDR2 FQNNGV. Here the CDR3 reads CASSLRHSSGVNTGELFF. The CDR3 bases are TGCGCCAGCAGCTTAAGGCATTCTAGCGGGGTAAACACCGGGGAGCTGTTTTTT.

The CDR3 reads CASSLIGAGGMNTEAFF. The CDR3 DNA reads as TGTGCCAGCAGCTTAATAGGGGCAGGGGGCATGAACACTGAAGCTTTCTTT. V gene TRBV7-8 combines with J gene TRBJ1-1, with 8 bases lining up with TRBD1. The germline V gene has CDR1 SGHVS and CDR2 FQNEAQ. V dropped 2 bases and J dropped 0; count of bases not matched to a gene: 8. The CDR3 covers 17 residues.

This chain connects TRBV9 to TRBJ2-1, with D possibly TRBD2 on 6 matching bases. The CDR3 length is 14 residues. Trimming left V 4 bases short and J 7 bases short, with 15 bases between. Germline V gene data show CDR1 as SGDLS and CDR2 as YYNGEE. The CDR3 DNA is TGTGCCAGCAGCCTAGGGGCCGCGGGGAATGAGCAGTTCTTC. Translated: CASSLGAAGNEQFF.

This chain links TRBV5-4 with TRBJ2-5, with a possible D match to TRBD2 (7 bases). The CDR3 consists of 15 residues. CDR1 is SGHNT and CDR2 is YYREEE in the germline V gene (reference sequence). The germline V and J ends were trimmed by 2 bases and 0 bases, with 11 bases remaining between them. The CDR3 sequence is CASSLGGAHQETQYF. The DNA for the CDR3 is TGTGCCAGCAGCTTAGGGGGGGCCCACCAAGAGACCCAGTACTTC.

This clone is a singleton in its sample. This chain joins TRBV7-9 and TRBJ1-2, with a weak D call TRBD1 (5 bases). Trimming took 3 bases from V and 8 from J, leaving 19 bases between them. Germline CDR1 and CDR2: SEHNR and FQNEAQ (reference sequence). This CDR3 is 15 amino acids long. The CDR3 is CASSFDLRGTGGYTF. CDR3 DNA sequence: TGTGCCAGCAGCTTCGACTTAAGGGGAACGGGGGGCTACACCTTC.

This clone was counted only a few times. The rearrangement joins TRBV15 to TRBJ2-1, with TRBD2 matching 13 bases. The V gene's germline CDR1 is LNHNV and CDR2 YYDKDF (reference sequence). CDR3 length equals 17 residues. J gave up 5 bases and V 4 bases, and 8 bases lay outside the gene matches. DNA of the CDR3: TGTGCCACCAGCACCAGACTAGCGGGAGGCGTCGACAATGAGCAGTTCTTC. Translation: CATSTRLAGGVDNEQFF. Drawing the rest from reference TRBV15 and TRBJ2-1, the complete variable domain is DAMVIQNPRYQVTQFGKPVTLSCSQTLNHNVMYWYQQKSSQAPKLLFHYYDKDFNNEADTPDNFQSRRPNTSFCFLDIRSPGLGDTAMYLCATSTRLAGGVDNEQFFGPGTRLTVL.

The V gene is TRBV28, the J gene TRBJ2-7, with unresolved D. The CDR3 totals 12 residues. V lost 6 bases to trimming and J lost 6 bases, with 12 bases between them. Germline V gene sequence: CDR1 MDHEN, CDR2 SYDVKM. This CDR3 reads CASRLSLGEQYF. In nucleotides, the CDR3 is TGTGCCAGCAGACTTAGCCTAGGCGAGCAGTACTTC.

This clone was recorded many times. J is TRBJ2-3 and V is TRBV19, with 9 bases fitting TRBD1. The CDR3 extends over 16 amino acids. CDR1 and CDR2 (germline): LNHDA, SQIVND (reference sequence). Unmatched junction bases numbered 7, after V lost 6 bases and J lost 0 bases. CDR3 coding DNA: TGTGCCAGTAGCTTCTCCGGGACAGGGAGCACAGATACGCAGTATTTT. This encodes CASSFSGTGSTDTQYF.

This clone was recorded at least ten times. Distinct nucleotide sequences in the sample also encode this CDR3. The chain employs TRBV20-1 and TRBJ2-3; TRBD2 matches at 12 bases. Germline CDR1 and CDR2: DFQATT and SNEGSKA (reference sequence). The CDR3 has 16 residues. The J segment lost 2 bases and the V segment lost 4 bases, leaving 7 bases of the junction unmatched. The CDR3 region is CSATVRLAGATDTQYF. Here the CDR3 DNA reads TGCAGTGCTACCGTGCGACTAGCGGGAGCCACAGATACGCAGTATTTT.

This clone has a count of ten or more. A much larger clone sits a single nucleotide away, making a read error possible. The chain is built from TRBV18 and TRBJ1-3; no clear D. The CDR3 totals 15 residues. CDR1 is KGHSH, CDR2 LQKENI, per germline. The CDR3 DNA reads as TGTGCCAGCTCACCCGACAAAACCTCTAGAAACACCATATATTTT. Its protein product is CASSPDKTSRNTIYF. The full variable domain, with the rest looked up from reference TRBV18 and TRBJ1-3, is NAGVMQNPRHLVRRRGQEARLRCSPMKGHSHVYWYRQLPEEGLKFMVYLQKENIIDESGMPKERFSAEFPKEGPSILRIQQVVRGDSAAYFCASSPDKTSRNTIYFGEGSWLTVV.

This clone ranks as medium-sized. The J gene is TRBJ2-7, the V gene TRBV28, with no clear D. Germline CDR1 is MDHEN and CDR2 is SYDVKM. Trimming left V 4 bases short and J 0 bases short, with 16 bases between. The CDR3 loop spans 16 amino acids. This CDR3 is CASSYPLGSDSYEQYF. Written as DNA, the CDR3 is TGTGCCAGCAGTTATCCCCTGGGATCCGACTCCTACGAGCAGTACTTC. The full variable domain, its missing parts supplied by reference TRBV28 and TRBJ2-7, is DVKVTQSSRYLVKRTGEKVFLECVQDMDHENMFWYRQDPGLGLRLIYFSYDVKMKEKGDIPEGYSVSREKKERFSLILESASTNQTSMYLCASSYPLGSDSYEQYFGPGTRLTVT.

V is TRBV30 and J is TRBJ2-7; D is unclear. V lost 8 bases and J 0 bases, leaving 8 bases between the germline ends. The CDR3 covers 11 residues. Per the germline V gene, CDR1 is GTSNPN and CDR2 is SVGIG (reference sequence). The CDR3 loop is CARHPSYEQYF. The CDR3 region has the DNA TGTGCCCGACACCCCTCCTACGAGCAGTACTTC. Looking up the rest from reference TRBV30 and TRBJ2-7 gives the full variable domain: SQTIHQWPATLVQPVGSPLSLECTVEGTSNPNLYWYRQAAGRGLQLLFYSVGIGQISSEVPQNLSASRPQDRQFILSSKKLLLSDSGFYLCARHPSYEQYFGPGTRLTVT.

The sample holds many counts of this clone. The J gene is TRBJ2-3, the V gene TRBV6-2 or TRBV6-3; weak D call: TRBD2 (5 bases). The CDR3 sequence is 13 residues long. Trimming left V 0 bases short and J 6 bases short, with 7 bases between. Germline CDR1 is MNHEY and CDR2 is SVGEGT. The CDR3: CASSYSTGDTQYF. In DNA form, the CDR3 reads TGTGCCAGCAGTTACTCGACGGGGGATACGCAGTATTTT.

This clone appeared a few times. This CDR3 reads CASRQGSQGDYGYTF. The CDR3 nucleotides read TGTGCCAGCAGGCAGGGTTCGCAGGGCGACTATGGCTACACCTTC. The chain combines TRBV2 with TRBJ1-2, with D possibly TRBD1 on 5 matching bases. V lost 6 bases, J lost 3 bases, and 17 bases lay in between. Germline V gives CDR1 SNHLY, CDR2 FYNNEI. The CDR3 extends over 15 amino acids.

Ten or more counts support this clone. The gene calls are TRBV5-6 and TRBJ2-2; 8 bases are a match to TRBD2. Germline loops: CDR1 SGHDT, CDR2 YYEEEE. The CDR3 covers 17 residues. V was clipped by 4 bases and J by 2 bases; unmatched bases: 10. As DNA, the CDR3 is TGTGCCAGCAGCCCCTGGGATCTAGCGGGTAACACCGGGGAGCTGTTTTTT. Its translation is CASSPWDLAGNTGELFF.

As for this clone: The junction differs from germline at one of its ends, possibly a read error. J is TRBJ2-3 and V is TRBV5-6; 8 nucleotides align to TRBD1. CDR1 SGHDT and CDR2 YYEEEE come from the germline V gene. The CDR3 sequence is 18 residues long. The CDR3 loop reads CASSFTGGWFWFLDTQYF. The CDR3 bases are TGTGCCAGTAGCTTCACAGGGGGTTGGTTCTGGTTCCTAGATACGCAGTATTTT.

This clone was seen ten or more times. The J gene is TRBJ2-7, the V gene TRBV30, with 11 bases matching TRBD2. The CDR3 spans 13 residues. Per the germline V gene, CDR1 is GTSNPN and CDR2 is SVGIG (reference sequence). V shed 5 bases and J 2 bases; nucleotides not matched to a gene: 2. The CDR3 here is CAWSTSGAYEQYF. CDR3 DNA sequence: TGTGCCTGGTCGACTAGCGGGGCCTACGAGCAGTACTTC.

This sequence joins TRBV7-9 and TRBJ1-1; D gene unclear. Trimming stripped 2 bases from V and 4 bases from J, with 14 bases between. The length of the CDR3 is 15 residues. Germline CDR1 and CDR2: SEHNR and FQNEAQ (reference sequence). CDR3 sequence (DNA): TGTGCCAGCAGCTTACAACGGAGGGTAGGCACTGAAGCTTTCTTT. It translates to CASSLQRRVGTEAFF.

This clone was seen ten or more times. The chain is built from TRBV20-1 and TRBJ2-5, with a possible D match to TRBD2 (6 bases). Germline V gene sequence: CDR1 DFQATT, CDR2 SNEGSKA (reference sequence). The CDR3 is made up of 14 amino acids. V was cut by 3 bases and J by 5 bases, with 16 bases left in between. CDR3: CSASAGFVTETQYF. The CDR3 DNA is TGCAGTGCTAGTGCGGGGTTTGTGACGGAGACCCAGTACTTC.

V usage is TRBV7-3 and J usage is TRBJ2-7; 9 bases are a match to TRBD1. CDR1 and CDR2 from the germline V gene are SGHTA and FQGTGA. The CDR3 runs to 14 residues. Trimming removed 5 bases from V and 7 bases from J; junction bases left unmatched: 9. CDR3 nucleotide sequence: TGTGCCAGCAGCCAAGGACAGGGGCCTATGGAGCAGTACTTC. This gives the protein CASSQGQGPMEQYF.

V gene TRBV20-1 combines with J gene TRBJ1-1; no definite D call. Trimming removed 5 bases from V and 1 base from J, with 8 bases in between. Per the germline V gene, CDR1 is DFQATT and CDR2 is SNEGSKA (reference sequence). The length of the CDR3 is 12 residues. DNA of the CDR3: TGCAGTGCTGGAACGGGGAACACTGAAGCTTTCTTT. It yields the protein CSAGTGNTEAFF.

The chain is built from TRBV7-9 and TRBJ2-5; tentative D call: TRBD2 (6 bases). From germline, CDR1 is SEHNR and CDR2 FQNEAQ (reference sequence). There are 16 residues in the CDR3. V was shortened by 7 bases and J by 1 base, with 19 bases between the two germline ends. The DNA for the CDR3 is TGTGCCAGCATCTGCCTACTAGCTGGGGGCCAAGAGACCCAGTACTTC. Translating it yields CASICLLAGGQETQYF.

This clone has at least ten counts. The chain combines TRBV9 with TRBJ1-3; tentative D call: TRBD1 (6 bases). With 3 bases removed from V and 6 bases from J, the gap between germline ends came to 16 bases. This CDR3 has 15 amino acids. Germline V CDR1 and CDR2: SGDLS, YYNGEE. The CDR3 spells CASSGKGGLANTIYF. CDR3 in DNA: TGTGCCAGCAGCGGAAAAGGGGGGTTGGCAAACACCATATATTTT.

This clone is medium-sized by share. The V call is TRBV6-2 or TRBV6-3, the J call TRBJ2-1; 8 bases agree with TRBD2. The CDR3 totals 15 residues. The J segment lost 4 bases and the V segment lost 6 bases, leaving 8 bases of the junction unmatched. Germline V gives CDR1 MNHEY, CDR2 SVGEGT. The CDR3 loop reads CASSPLLAEYNEQFF. CDR3 nucleotide sequence: TGTGCCAGCAGCCCACTACTAGCGGAATACAATGAGCAGTTCTTC.

The chain couples TRBV6-1 to TRBJ2-1; perhaps TRBD2 as D (5 bases). This CDR3 has 15 residues. Germline V gene lookup returns CDR1 MNHNS and CDR2 SASEGT. The ends were cut back, 3 bases at V and 1 base at J, with 10 bases in the middle. DNA of the CDR3: TGTGCCAGCAGTGAGCCTGGCGGGTCCTACAATGAGCAGTTCTTC. This codes for CASSEPGGSYNEQFF.

The chain recombines TRBV11-1 with TRBJ2-3; 7 nucleotides align to TRBD2. The germline V gene has CDR1 SGHAT and CDR2 FQDESV (reference sequence). The CDR3 loop spans 15 amino acids. Trimming removed 8 bases from V and 4 bases from J; junction bases left unmatched: 12. The CDR3 DNA reads TGTGCCAGCGATCCTGGGGGGGGTTACCCAGATACGCAGTATTTT. This sequence encodes CASDPGGGYPDTQYF.